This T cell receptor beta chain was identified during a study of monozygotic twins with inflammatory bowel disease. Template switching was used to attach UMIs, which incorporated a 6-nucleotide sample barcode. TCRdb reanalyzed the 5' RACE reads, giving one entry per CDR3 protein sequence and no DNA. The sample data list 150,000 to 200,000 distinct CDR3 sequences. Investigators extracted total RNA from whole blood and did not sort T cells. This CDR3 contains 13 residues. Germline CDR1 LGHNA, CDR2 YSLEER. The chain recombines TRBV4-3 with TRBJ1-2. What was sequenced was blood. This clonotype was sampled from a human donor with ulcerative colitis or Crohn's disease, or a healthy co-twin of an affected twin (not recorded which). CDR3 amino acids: CASSQDPRNGYTF.